These 23 T cell receptor beta chains were all obtained from the same sample, sequenced in a study of long-term antiretroviral therapy in people with HIV. Survey-level resolution applied to immunoSEQ assay v3.0. Repertoires were generated with immunoSEQ multiplex PCR, while TCRdb's copy carries only in-frame clones and drops some. Of around 31,000 clones listed, 80% to 90% are singletons. Sequences were derived from unsorted PBMCs, sampled 0.8 years before starting antiretroviral therapy. The receptors stem from a man younger than 30 with HIV.

This sequence joins TRBV6-5 and TRBJ1-1, with D unresolved. Germline CDR1 reads MNHEY; CDR2 reads SVGAGI. The CDR3 is made up of 14 amino acids. V was cut by 4 bases and J by 1 base, with 10 bases left in between. CDR3 DNA sequence: TGTGCCAGCAGTTTTTCCCAGAAGAACACTGAAGCTTTCTTT. Residues: CASSFSQKNTEAFF.

The V call is TRBV19, the J call TRBJ2-7, with D hard to call. The CDR3 is made up of 15 amino acids. Germline V gene sequence: CDR1 LNHDA, CDR2 SQIVND (reference sequence). V gave up 0 bases and J gave up 6 bases, with 15 bases separating them. The CDR3 DNA sequence: TGTGCCAGTAGTATAGATCGGAGCCCCGGCGGCGAGCAGTACTTC. It encodes CASSIDRSPGGEQYF.

This chain connects TRBV7-9 to TRBJ1-4; no reliable D call. CDR1 is SEHNR, CDR2 FQNEAQ, per germline (reference sequence). V was clipped by 5 bases and J by 8 bases, with 12 bases between them. The CDR3 consists of 13 residues. CDR3 protein: CASSPRLGEKLFF. CDR3 nucleotides: TGTGCCAGCAGCCCAAGACTGGGGGAAAAACTGTTTTTT.

This clone was observed a few times. The chain couples TRBV7-9 to TRBJ2-7; 11 nucleotides agree with TRBD1. V was clipped by 5 bases and J by 3 bases; unmatched bases: 6. Germline loops: CDR1 SEHNR, CDR2 FQNEAQ (reference sequence). The CDR3 runs to 15 residues. The CDR3 DNA sequence: TGTGCCAGCAGCCACCCGGGACAGGGGGTCTACGAGCAGTACTTC. It specifies CASSHPGQGVYEQYF.

CDR3 nucleotide sequence: TGTGCCATCACCAGGGACCTAGCGGGAACCGGGGAGCTGTTTTTT. This codes for CAITRDLAGTGELFF. The J gene is TRBJ2-2, the V gene TRBV10-3; TRBD2 agrees at 9 bases. This CDR3 contains 15 residues. The V and J ends lost 7 bases and 5 bases, in that order; junction bases with no gene match: 8. Germline-derived CDR1 and CDR2 are ENHRY and SYGVKD.

This clone was counted a few times. The chain links TRBV10-3 to TRBJ2-1; D not resolved. The CDR3 is 13 residues long. Trimming left V 3 bases short and J 8 bases short, with 11 bases between. The germline V gene has CDR1 ENHRY and CDR2 SYGVKD. CDR3 in DNA: TGTGCCATCAGTGACCCAGGACCATATGAGCAGTTCTTC. This sequence encodes CAISDPGPYEQFF.

This sequence joins TRBV6-6 and TRBJ2-1; the D call may be TRBD1 or TRBD2 (5 bases each). CDR1 is MNHNY, CDR2 SVGAGI, per germline (reference sequence). The CDR3 spans 15 residues. The V gene lost 4 bases and the J gene lost 5 bases, with 15 bases spanning the gap. CDR3 region: CASSSRPGAHNEQFF. The CDR3 coding sequence is TGTGCCAGCAGTTCCAGACCCGGGGCCCACAATGAGCAGTTCTTC.

The chain employs TRBV19 and TRBJ2-7; either TRBD1 or TRBD2 may fit D (5 bases each). V was cut by 1 base and J by 3 bases, with 13 bases left in between. From germline, CDR1 is LNHDA and CDR2 SQIVND (reference sequence). This CDR3 has 15 amino acids. The chain's CDR3 is CASSIGDGGVYEQYF. The DNA for the CDR3 is TGTGCCAGTAGTATAGGGGACGGAGGAGTCTACGAGCAGTACTTC. Based on the CDR3 plus reference TRBV19 and TRBJ2-7, the full variable domain is DGGITQSPKYLFRKEGQNVTLSCEQNLNHDAMYWYRQDPGQGLRLIYYSQIVNDFQKGDIAEGYSVSREKKESFPLTVTSAQKNPTAFYLCASSIGDGGVYEQYFGPGTRLTVT.

The chain has TRBV6-1 and TRBJ2-7, with D possibly matching TRBD2 (6 bases). V was pared by 3 bases and J by 1 base, with 16 bases between. The CDR3 covers 16 residues. Per germline, CDR1 MNHNS and CDR2 SASEGT. CDR3 bases: TGTGCCAGCAGTGATCTGAGGCGGGGAGCATCCTACGAGCAGTACTTC. It specifies CASSDLRRGASYEQYF.

V is TRBV5-1 and J is TRBJ2-5; weak D call: TRBD2 (5 bases). Germline-derived CDR1 and CDR2 are SGHRS and YFSETQ. Trimming left V 3 bases short and J 0 bases short, with 9 bases between. CDR3 length equals 14 residues. The CDR3 loop is CASSWTLYQETQYF. As DNA, the CDR3 is TGCGCCAGCAGCTGGACTTTGTACCAAGAGACCCAGTACTTC.

J is TRBJ2-7 and V is TRBV10-3; TRBD2 aligns across 14 bases. Germline loops: CDR1 ENHRY, CDR2 SYGVKD. Germline trimming cut 2 bases from V and 6 bases from J; bases unmatched to any gene: 6. The CDR3 extends over 16 amino acids. The CDR3 DNA is TGTGCCATCAGTGAGCCGGGGACTAGCGGGAGTAGCGAGCAGTACTTC. Its protein is CAISEPGTSGSSEQYF.

DNA of the CDR3: TGTGCCAGCAGCGTCCCTGGCGGGGGCACAGATACGCAGTATTTT. Its translation: CASSVPGGGTDTQYF. The chain carries TRBV13 and TRBJ2-3; possibly TRBD2 for D (6 bases). The CDR3 spans 15 residues. Germline V gene sequence: CDR1 PRHDT, CDR2 FYEKMQ (reference sequence). With 5 bases removed from V and 1 base from J, the gap between germline ends came to 13 bases.

This chain connects TRBV9 to TRBJ1-4; D is ambiguous. This CDR3 spans 12 amino acids. The germline V gene encodes CDR1 SGDLS and CDR2 YYNGEE. Between the trimmed V and J ends, which lost 1 base and 7 bases, there was a span of 5 bases. This CDR3 reads CASSVSGEKLFF. For the CDR3, the DNA is TGTGCCAGCAGCGTAAGCGGTGAAAAACTGTTTTTT.

This sequence joins TRBV10-3 and TRBJ1-5; a weak D match, TRBD1 (5 bases). This CDR3 comprises 15 residues. Per germline, CDR1 ENHRY and CDR2 SYGVKD. Trimming removed 10 bases at V and 0 bases at J, with 16 bases between. Here the CDR3 reads CATLERQGSNQPQHF. The DNA for the CDR3 is TGTGCCACCCTAGAACGGCAGGGTAGCAATCAGCCCCAGCATTTT.

The chain couples TRBV5-8 to TRBJ2-3, with 8 bases that match TRBD1. The CDR3 has 17 amino acids. V was clipped by 0 bases and J by 6 bases; unmatched bases: 12. Germline loops: CDR1 SGHTS, CDR2 YDEGEE. In DNA, the CDR3 is TGTGCCAGCAGCTTGGCAGGCAGGGGGCGCGTGAGGGATACGCAGTATTTT. Encoded protein: CASSLAGRGRVRDTQYF.

This chain uses TRBV25-1 with TRBJ2-7; TRBD1 aligns across 9 bases. Looked up from germline, CDR1 is MGHDK and CDR2 is SYGVNS. With V trimmed by 3 bases and J by 6 bases, 9 bases remained unmatched. CDR3 size: 15 residues. The chain's CDR3 is CASSDLGTGLLEQYF. Written as DNA, the CDR3 is TGTGCCAGCAGTGATCTTGGGACAGGGTTACTCGAGCAGTACTTC.

This clone was recorded a few times. The rearrangement links TRBV9 to TRBJ1-1; TRBD1 is a possible D gene (5 bases). Germline V gives CDR1 SGDLS, CDR2 YYNGEE. The V and J ends lost 0 bases and 10 bases respectively, with 16 bases between them. The CDR3 runs 14 residues. CDR3 bases: TGTGCCAGCAGCGTAGACCCGGGGCGAGGGGTAGCTTTCTTT. As protein: CASSVDPGRGVAFF.

The gene calls are TRBV4-1 and TRBJ1-4; the D is unclear. The CDR3 is 15 residues long. The germline CDR1 and CDR2 sequences are MGHRA and YSYEKL. V was pared by 3 bases and J by 11 bases, with 19 bases between. The CDR3 sequence is CASSQILVGPNKLFF. The CDR3 DNA reads TGCGCCAGCAGCCAGATCCTTGTAGGACCCAACAAACTGTTTTTT.

This chain connects TRBV4-3 to TRBJ2-3; D ambiguous. Germline-derived CDR1 and CDR2 are LGHNA and YSLEER. The CDR3 is 13 residues long. V was cut by 0 bases and J by 5 bases, with 6 bases left in between. The CDR3 region has the DNA TGCGCCAGCAGCCAAGATCTCGAAGATACGCAGTATTTT. Amino acids: CASSQDLEDTQYF.

The chain combines TRBV7-9 with TRBJ2-3; TRBD1 is a possible D gene (6 bases). The CDR3 is 12 residues long. Trimming shortened V by 5 bases and J by 4 bases, and 7 bases separated the two germline ends. Germline CDR1 SEHNR, CDR2 FQNEAQ (reference sequence). The CDR3: CASSGGADTQYF. CDR3 DNA sequence: TGTGCCAGCAGCGGGGGCGCAGATACGCAGTATTTT. Full variable domain (outside the CDR3, taken from reference TRBV7-9 and TRBJ2-3): DTGVSQNPRHKITKRGQNVTFRCDPISEHNRLYWYRQTLGQGPEFLTYFQNEAQLEKSRLLSDRFSAERPKGSFSTLEIQRTEQGDSAMYLCASSGGADTQYFGPGTRLTVL.

The chain is built from TRBV5-1 and TRBJ2-1, with 11 nucleotides matching TRBD1. The CDR3 consists of 21 residues. The V and J ends lost 4 bases and 7 bases, in that order; junction bases with no gene match: 25. Germline V lookup: CDR1 SGHRS, CDR2 YFSETQ. The CDR3 DNA sequence: TGCGCCAGCAGCCCAGAAGGACAGGGGGCCCCAGGGACTAGGTCTAGTAATGAGCAGTTCTTC. Protein product: CASSPEGQGAPGTRSSNEQFF.

The chain combines TRBV6-6 with TRBJ1-5; D uncertain. V was shortened by 6 bases and J by 11 bases, with 23 bases between the two germline ends. The CDR3 is 15 residues long. Germline V gene sequence: CDR1 MNHNY, CDR2 SVGAGI (reference sequence). The CDR3 region has the DNA TGTGCCAGCAGAAAGTCCCCACCCGCGGATGTGGCCCAGCATTTT. Translating gives CASRKSPPADVAQHF.

The chain employs TRBV27 and TRBJ2-3; D unresolved. The CDR3 runs 14 residues. Germline lookup yields CDR1 MNHEY and CDR2 SMNVEV (reference sequence). The V and J ends lost 5 bases and 4 bases respectively, with 13 bases between them. The CDR3 DNA sequence: TGTGCCAGCAGTCCCCCCTGGGGTTCAGATACGCAGTATTTT. Its translation is CASSPPWGSDTQYF.